The 31 T cell receptor beta chains presented below share a single source sample, sequenced in a study of OX40 agonist ivuxolimab in advanced cancers. Method: immunoSEQ multiplex PCR; TCRdb's copy keeps in-frame clones and lacks some. The sample includes tens of thousands of clones, more than 85% of them seen just once. This specimen was CD4+ or CD8+ T cells sorted from blood, taken in a trial of the OX40 agonist ivuxolimab. These receptors came from an adult with an advanced solid tumor such as melanoma, head and neck, liver or kidney cancer.

This chain connects TRBV14 to TRBJ2-7; D remains ambiguous. The length of the CDR3 is 14 residues. Trimming pared 4 bases from V and 2 bases from J, leaving 12 bases between. CDR1 is SGHDN, CDR2 FVKESK, per germline. The CDR3 loop reads CASSPSVYAYEQYF. The CDR3 region has the DNA TGTGCCAGCAGCCCGAGTGTGTACGCCTACGAGCAGTACTTC.

The chain joins TRBV6-6 to TRBJ1-2, with D perhaps matching TRBD1 (5 bases). Trimming shortened V by 2 bases and J by 8 bases, and 18 bases separated the two germline ends. CDR1 and CDR2 (germline): MNHNY, SVGAGI (reference sequence). This CDR3 region has 15 residues. This CDR3 reads CASSYPGRIWDGYTF. The CDR3 coding sequence is TGTGCCAGCAGTTACCCCGGACGAATTTGGGACGGCTACACCTTC.

The chain employs TRBV19 and TRBJ1-1, with a weak D call TRBD1 (5 bases). Germline loops: CDR1 LNHDA, CDR2 SQIVND (reference sequence). This CDR3 is 15 amino acids long. Trimming removed 9 bases from V and 1 base from J, with 18 bases in between. CDR3 in DNA: TGTGCCAGCAGGTTCAGGTTAGGGGCGAACACTGAAGCTTTCTTT. It specifies CASRFRLGANTEAFF.

The chain has TRBV28 and TRBJ2-3; 7 nucleotides match TRBD1. The CDR3 spans 15 residues. CDR1 and CDR2 (germline): MDHEN, SYDVKM. V lost 4 bases and J lost 5; bases outside the gene matches: 9. CDR3 nucleotides: TGTGCCAGCAGTTCACGACTACAGGGGTTAGATACGCAGTATTTT. This codes for CASSSRLQGLDTQYF.

The chain joins TRBV7-4 to TRBJ2-7, with D possibly being TRBD1 or TRBD2 (6 bases each). V lost 2 bases to trimming and J lost 2 bases, with 19 bases between them. Per germline, CDR1 SGHVT and CDR2 SQSDAQ. The CDR3 runs to 17 residues. The CDR3 here is CASSLKSVRGDTYEQYF. The DNA of the CDR3 is TGTGCCAGCAGCTTAAAATCGGTGAGGGGGGATACCTACGAGCAGTACTTC.

CDR3 sequence (DNA): TGTGCCAGCAGCAGGGGAGATGGCTACACCTTC. It specifies CASSRGDGYTF. V is TRBV2 and J is TRBJ1-2, with D perhaps TRBD1 (6 bases). V lost 6 bases to trimming and J lost 6 bases, with 8 bases between them. The CDR3 spans 11 residues. Germline lookup yields CDR1 SNHLY and CDR2 FYNNEI.

V usage is TRBV5-4 and J usage is TRBJ2-7; 7 positions match TRBD2. Germline V gene lookup returns CDR1 SGHNT and CDR2 YYREEE (reference sequence). The CDR3 extends over 13 amino acids. The V gene end was trimmed by 3 bases and the J gene end by 4 bases; junction bases not matched to a gene: 4. Here the CDR3 reads CASSSRGKYEQYF. DNA of the CDR3: TGTGCCAGCAGCTCGCGGGGGAAGTACGAGCAGTACTTC.

V usage is TRBV7-9 and J usage is TRBJ2-1; the D gene is possibly TRBD1 (5 bases). The length of the CDR3 is 12 residues. In germline, CDR1 is SEHNR, CDR2 FQNEAQ (reference sequence). Trimming left V 7 bases short and J 8 bases short, with 12 bases between. The CDR3 here is CASNTAGYEQFF. The DNA of the CDR3 is TGTGCCAGCAACACGGCAGGGTATGAGCAGTTCTTC.

The J gene is TRBJ1-1, the V gene TRBV11-1, with 8 bases aligning to TRBD1. Germline assignment: CDR1 SGHAT and CDR2 FQDESV (reference sequence). V dropped 1 base and J dropped 11; count of bases not matched to a gene: 6. The CDR3 runs to 13 residues. The CDR3 DNA reads as TGTGCCAGCAGCTTAGGACAGGGGAGGGATGCTTTCTTT. As protein: CASSLGQGRDAFF.

The DNA for the CDR3 is TGTGCCAGCAGCTTTGGGGCAGGGAGTGGCTACACCTTC. Translation gives CASSFGAGSGYTF. V and J are TRBV7-2 and TRBJ1-2; D perhaps matches TRBD1 (5 bases). CDR1 and CDR2 from the germline V gene are SGHTA and FQGNSA. The CDR3 is 13 amino acids. The V gene lost 3 bases and the J gene lost 7 bases, with 12 bases spanning the gap.

The J gene is TRBJ2-7, the V gene TRBV28; D not certain. With 4 bases removed from V and 3 bases from J, the gap between germline ends came to 4 bases. The CDR3 sequence is 11 residues long. The germline gives CDR1 MDHEN, CDR2 SYDVKM. For the CDR3, the DNA is TGTGCCAGCAGTTCGGTCTACGAGCAGTACTTC. It specifies CASSSVYEQYF.

J is TRBJ1-2 and V is TRBV5-1; 7 nucleotides line up with TRBD1. This CDR3 region has 13 residues. Looked up from germline, CDR1 is SGHRS and CDR2 is YFSETQ. The junction had 7 bases not matched to a gene; V was cut back by 4 bases and J by 7 bases. The CDR3, as DNA: TGCGCCAGCAGCCCTGACAGGGTTCGTGGCTACACCTTC. Translation gives CASSPDRVRGYTF.

This clone was recorded only once. The chain joins TRBV6-1 to TRBJ1-2; TRBD1 is a possible D gene (6 bases). Between the trimmed V and J ends, which lost 0 bases and 13 bases, there was a span of 15 bases. The CDR3 is made up of 13 amino acids. From germline, CDR1 is MNHNS and CDR2 SASEGT. The DNA for the CDR3 is TGTGCCAGCAGTGAAGCAGACGGGCGAGGGGGCACCTTC. It yields the protein CASSEADGRGGTF.

This chain connects TRBV7-2 to TRBJ1-4; D gene uncertain. Germline V lookup: CDR1 SGHTA, CDR2 FQGNSA. V was cut by 2 bases and J by 5 bases, with 9 bases left in between. This CDR3 is built from 14 residues. Here the CDR3 reads CASSLPDLNEKLFF. The CDR3 bases are TGTGCCAGCAGCTTACCGGACCTAAATGAAAAACTGTTTTTT.

The chain uses TRBV6-6 and TRBJ1-2; no reliable D call. Germline V gene data show CDR1 as MNHNY and CDR2 as SVGAGI (reference sequence). The CDR3 totals 12 residues. Trimming left V 2 bases short and J 6 bases short, with 7 bases between. The CDR3 coding sequence is TGTGCCAGCAGTTACACCTGGGATGGCTACACCTTC. It specifies CASSYTWDGYTF.

The chain links TRBV11-2 to TRBJ1-1, with a possible D match to TRBD1 (5 bases). Trimming shortened V by 5 bases and J by 6 bases, and 22 bases separated the two germline ends. CDR1 and CDR2 from the germline V gene are SGHAT and FQNNGV. The CDR3 is made up of 16 amino acids. Here the CDR3 DNA reads TGTGCCAGCAGCACCCCCCCAGGCTCCCTGGGGGCTGAAGCTTTCTTT. This sequence encodes CASSTPPGSLGAEAFF. Full variable domain (outside the CDR3, taken from reference TRBV11-2 and TRBJ1-1): EAGVAQSPRYKIIEKRQSVAFWCNPISGHATLYWYQQILGQGPKLLIQFQNNGVVDDSQLPKDRFSAERLKGVDSTLKIQPAKLEDSAVYLCASSTPPGSLGAEAFFGQGTRLTVV.

This chain joins TRBV5-1 and TRBJ1-1; TRBD1 aligns across 7 bases. The CDR3 length is 15 residues. Per germline, CDR1 SGHRS and CDR2 YFSETQ. J was trimmed by 5 bases and V by 1 base; bases with no gene match: 8. CDR3 sequence reads: CASSLREGAGTEAFF. The CDR3 nucleotides are TGCGCCAGCAGCTTGCGAGAGGGGGCGGGAACTGAAGCTTTCTTT.

Sample share makes this clone medium-sized (0.01 to 0.1%). The rearrangement links TRBV19 to TRBJ1-1; D unclear. Deletions cut 2 bases from V and 1 base from J, with 5 bases between. Looked up from germline, CDR1 is LNHDA and CDR2 is SQIVND (reference sequence). The CDR3 loop spans 13 amino acids. The CDR3 protein is CASSIRKNTEAFF. The CDR3 nucleotides read TGTGCCAGTAGTATACGGAAGAACACTGAAGCTTTCTTT.

This rearrangement joins TRBV4-1 to TRBJ1-6, with 9 positions matching TRBD1. CDR1 is MGHRA and CDR2 is YSYEKL in the germline V gene. The J segment lost 8 bases and the V segment lost 5 bases, leaving 7 bases of the junction unmatched. CDR3 size: 15 residues. The CDR3 region has the DNA TGCGCCAGCAGCTCCCGGGACAGGGAATATTCACCCCTCCACTTT. Amino acid sequence: CASSSRDREYSPLHF.

This clone was seen a handful of times. The V and J genes are TRBV5-4 and TRBJ1-1; a possible D gene is TRBD1 (6 bases). The ends were cut back, 6 bases at V and 1 base at J, with 13 bases in the middle. Germline assignment: CDR1 SGHNT and CDR2 YYREEE (reference sequence). The CDR3 is 14 amino acids. In DNA form, the CDR3 reads TGTGCCAGCACTTCGGGACAACAGAACACTGAAGCTTTCTTT. Protein product: CASTSGQQNTEAFF.

The gene calls are TRBV2 and TRBJ2-5, with 7 bases fitting TRBD1. The V gene's germline CDR1 is SNHLY and CDR2 FYNNEI. CDR3 length: 15 amino acids. V trimming: 6 bases; J trimming: 1 base; junction bases outside the gene matches: 8. CDR3 sequence reads: CASRPTTGLQETQYF. DNA of the CDR3: TGTGCCAGCAGGCCGACGACAGGGCTCCAAGAGACCCAGTACTTC.

This chain joins TRBV6-1 and TRBJ2-2; D gene ambiguous. V was clipped by 6 bases and J by 1 base, with 3 bases between them. This CDR3 has 12 residues. Germline CDR1 is MNHNS and CDR2 is SASEGT. The CDR3 here is CASRRNTGELFF. In DNA form, the CDR3 reads TGTGCCAGCAGACGGAACACCGGGGAGCTGTTTTTT.

The chain employs TRBV4-2 and TRBJ2-3, with D possibly being TRBD2 (6 bases). CDR3 length: 15 amino acids. Trimming took off 1 base at V and 4 bases at J, with 12 bases between the two ends. Per the germline V gene, CDR1 is LGHNA and CDR2 is YNFKEQ. Written as DNA, the CDR3 is TGTGCCAGCAGCCAAGTTGTCGGGAGTTCAGATACGCAGTATTTT. Translated: CASSQVVGSSDTQYF.

The chain combines TRBV5-1 with TRBJ2-1, with 12 positions matching TRBD2. The length of the CDR3 is 15 residues. V lost 2 bases to trimming and J lost 7 bases; unmatched junction nucleotides: 4. Per the germline V gene, CDR1 is SGHRS and CDR2 is YFSETQ. CDR3 in DNA: TGCGCCAGCAGCTTCGGGCTAGCGGGAGGGAATGAGCAGTTCTTC. This gives the protein CASSFGLAGGNEQFF.

The chain joins TRBV6-1 to TRBJ2-3; D may be TRBD1 or TRBD2 (5 bases each). Trimming cost V 11 bases and J 0 bases, with 12 bases left between them. The CDR3 length is 13 residues. Germline V CDR1 and CDR2: MNHNS, SASEGT. In DNA form, the CDR3 reads TGTGCCTTACGGGGCAGAAGCACAGATACGCAGTATTTT. Amino acids: CALRGRSTDTQYF.

The CDR3, as DNA: TGTGCCAGTACCGACGACAGGGCCGGGAGTGGGGCCAACGTCCTGACTTTC. Encoded protein: CASTDDRAGSGANVLTF. The chain couples TRBV19 to TRBJ2-6; perhaps TRBD1 as D (7 bases). The CDR3 is 17 residues long. V lost 7 bases and J 3 bases, leaving 19 bases between the germline ends. In germline, CDR1 is LNHDA, CDR2 SQIVND (reference sequence).

This clone showed up just once. V gene TRBV5-5 combines with J gene TRBJ1-2; TRBD1 agrees at 11 bases. Trimming removed 4 bases from V and 4 bases from J; junction bases left unmatched: 9. This CDR3 comprises 16 residues. Germline CDR1 reads SGHKS; CDR2 reads YYEKEE (reference sequence). CDR3 in amino acids: CASSIISGQGGYGYTF. CDR3 nucleotide sequence: TGTGCCAGCAGCATAATATCGGGACAGGGGGGCTATGGCTACACCTTC.

The J gene is TRBJ2-3, the V gene TRBV9; weak D call: TRBD2 (6 bases). The CDR3 length is 16 residues. The germline CDR1 and CDR2 sequences are SGDLS and YYNGEE. V was pared by 0 bases and J by 2 bases, with 13 bases between. CDR3 in amino acids: CASSVGAGSPTDTQYF. The CDR3, as DNA: TGTGCCAGCAGCGTAGGGGCGGGATCGCCCACAGATACGCAGTATTTT.

The V gene is TRBV30, the J gene TRBJ1-4; D is undetermined. The V end lost 2 bases, the J end lost 5 bases, and 12 bases lay between the germline ends. Germline V gene data show CDR1 as GTSNPN and CDR2 as SVGIG (reference sequence). The CDR3 is 14 amino acids. This CDR3 reads CAWSSTNVNEKLFF. The CDR3 DNA reads as TGTGCCTGGAGTTCGACGAACGTGAATGAAAAACTGTTTTTT.

The chain has TRBV19 and TRBJ2-6; 8 bases are shared with TRBD2. The CDR3 extends over 17 amino acids. Germline V gene data show CDR1 as LNHDA and CDR2 as SQIVND (reference sequence). The ends lost 8 bases at V and 0 bases at J; junction bases unmatched: 9. The CDR3 loop reads CASRGGTWSSGANVLTF. DNA of the CDR3: TGTGCCAGTCGCGGGGGGACATGGAGCTCTGGGGCCAACGTCCTGACTTTC.

The rearrangement links TRBV5-5 to TRBJ1-5; 8 nucleotides agree with TRBD1. CDR1 and CDR2 (germline): SGHKS, YYEKEE (reference sequence). V was clipped by 5 bases and J by 3 bases; unmatched bases: 10. This CDR3 spans 16 amino acids. Here the CDR3 DNA reads TGTGCCAGCAGTTTATTGGGACAGGTGGACAATCAGCCCCAGCATTTT. Translation: CASSLLGQVDNQPQHF. The whole variable domain, remainder taken from reference TRBV5-5 and TRBJ1-5, is DAGVTQSPTHLIKTRGQQVTLRCSPISGHKSVSWYQQVLGQGPQFIFQYYEKEERGRGNFPDRFSARQFPNYSSELNVNALLLGDSALYLCASSLLGQVDNQPQHFGDGTRLSIL.